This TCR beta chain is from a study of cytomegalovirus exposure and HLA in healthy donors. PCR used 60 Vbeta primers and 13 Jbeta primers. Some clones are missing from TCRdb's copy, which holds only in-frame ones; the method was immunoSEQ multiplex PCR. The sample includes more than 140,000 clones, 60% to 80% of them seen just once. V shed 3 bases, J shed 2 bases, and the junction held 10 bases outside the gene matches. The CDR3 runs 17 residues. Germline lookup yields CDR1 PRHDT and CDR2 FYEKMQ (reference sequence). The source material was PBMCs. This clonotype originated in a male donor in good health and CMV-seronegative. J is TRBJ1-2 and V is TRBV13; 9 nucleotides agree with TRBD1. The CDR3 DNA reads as TGTGCCAGCAGCTTTAAGAGCACAGGGGGCGCGAACTATGGCTACACCTTC. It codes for CASSFKSTGGANYGYTF.